Sequencing of this T cell receptor (beta chain) was carried out in a study of glioma-infiltrating T cells after dendritic cell vaccination. This sample's time point: after dendritic cell vaccination, including at tumor progression/relapse. Primers: 60 V beta forward and 13 J beta reverse. Sequencing used immunoSEQ multiplex PCR; TCRdb keeps in-frame clones, though not all of them. There are roughly 60,000 clones in the sample; about four fifths occur only once, and 15% to 19% lies in the top ten. The sequence was obtained from a human donor with glioblastoma. The source material was blood, sampled after dendritic cell vaccination.

The CDR3 loop reads CASSQGLAGDTDTQYF. CDR3 nucleotides: TGTGCCAGCAGCCAAGGGCTAGCGGGGGACACAGATACGCAGTATTTT. The chain links TRBV4-2 to TRBJ2-3, with 10 bases aligning to TRBD2. The V segment lost 1 base and the J segment 2 bases; nucleotides outside the gene matches: 3. The CDR3 runs 16 residues. Per the germline V gene, CDR1 is LGHNA and CDR2 is YNFKEQ.